Reported below is one T cell receptor beta chain. The data belong to a study of blood T cell repertoires in COVID-19. Study at large: Nucleic acid was either cDNA or gDNA, and it came from T cells, B-cell-depleted T cells, or PBMCs.

Study processing details: Nucleated cell counts were estimated from reference gene primer amplification. The protocol was immunoSEQ multiplex PCR, while the TCRdb copy is restricted to in-frame clones and leaves out a portion. V and J calls and clone size follow that table, whereas D and trimming were derived from the DNA. The data show some 75,000 clones, 65% to 85% seen once. Seattle-derived patients entered the study during active infection and were followed longitudinally. The material sequenced was peripheral blood. This clonotype was sampled from a man in his fifties or sixties with COVID-19, enrolled during active disease.

The CDR3 protein is CASSPWGTGGSYEQYF. The CDR3 DNA is TGTGCCAGCAGCCCTTGGGGGACAGGGGGAAGCTACGAGCAGTACTTC. The J gene is TRBJ2-7, the V gene TRBV11-2; 11 nucleotides align to TRBD1. CDR1 and CDR2 (germline): SGHAT, FQNNGV. The CDR3 is 16 amino acids. The ends lost 5 bases at V and 3 bases at J; junction bases unmatched: 9.